This T cell receptor beta chain was recorded in a study of radiation and T cells in renal cell carcinoma. Overall study findings and caveats: Irradiated tumors held more dominant CDR3 motifs than control tumors. Tumor samples were small regions of around 0.92 g. Top 100 clonotypes averaged roughly 50% in irradiated versus about 43% in nephrectomy-only tumors.

This CDR3 region has 17 residues. CDR1 is SNHLY, CDR2 FYNNEI, per germline. J was trimmed by 0 bases and V by 8 bases; bases with no gene match: 10. Method: immunoSEQ multiplex PCR; TCRdb's copy keeps in-frame clones and lacks some. The sample holds around 18,000 clones; approximately 58% are singletons and the top ten take roughly a tenth. Treatment given: treatment-naive control, cytoreductive nephrectomy. Control samples are tumors resected by cytoreductive nephrectomy without prior radiation. Regarding this clone: Its antigen is not known.

The chain uses TRBV2 and TRBJ1-6, with 7 bases fitting TRBD1. Specimen: tumor tissue, collected from a patient whose treatment was nephrectomy without radiotherapy. The sequence came from a man aged 40-55 years with renal cell carcinoma. Here the CDR3 DNA reads TGTGCCAGCCGGGACAGCAAGTTTCGCTCCTATAATTCACCCCTCCACTTT. This translates into CASRDSKFRSYNSPLHF.